These 25 T cell receptor beta chains came from one sample sequenced in a study of cytomegalovirus exposure and HLA in healthy donors. The PCR had 60 Vbeta and 13 Jbeta primers. Using immunoSEQ multiplex PCR, the repertoire was profiled, and TCRdb retains in-frame clones only, with some absent. The data contain around 190,000 clones, around three quarters of them singletons. The sequenced material came from PBMCs. The receptors come from a woman under 40 in good health and CMV-seropositive.

This clone has more than one count but fewer than ten. DNA for the CDR3: TGTGCCAGCAGTCCTCACCGGGGGGTCAATTCACCCCTCCACTTT. Residues: CASSPHRGVNSPLHF. This rearrangement joins TRBV27 to TRBJ1-6; TRBD1 is a possible D gene (5 bases). Trimming removed 5 bases at V and 7 bases at J, with 15 bases between. The CDR3 sequence is 15 residues long. Germline CDR1 and CDR2: MNHEY and SMNVEV (reference sequence).

The rearrangement joins TRBV4-3 to TRBJ2-7; 7 bases agree with TRBD2. Germline trimming cut 0 bases from V and 5 bases from J; bases unmatched to any gene: 7. The CDR3 is 15 amino acids. The V gene's germline CDR1 is LGHNA and CDR2 YSLEER. The CDR3 DNA sequence: TGCGCCAGCAGCCAAGATCGCCAACTAGCGAACGAGCAGTACTTC. Translated: CASSQDRQLANEQYF.

As concerns this clone: The junction and the germline gene differ at one end; a read error may be behind it. The chain employs TRBV6-6 and TRBJ2-1; D call uncertain. CDR3 length equals 12 residues. CDR1 is MNHNY, CDR2 SVGAGI, per germline (reference sequence). The CDR3 DNA follows: TGTGCCAGCAGTTTCGACTTCCCCACCATAGTCTTC. It specifies CASSFDFPTIVF.

In this sample, this clone turned up a few times. The chain employs TRBV2 and TRBJ2-7; 7 bases agree with TRBD1. Per the germline V gene, CDR1 is SNHLY and CDR2 is FYNNEI. Germline trimming cut 6 bases from V and 0 bases from J; bases unmatched to any gene: 8. This CDR3 region has 15 residues. The CDR3 here is CASRRMGQSSYEQYF. The CDR3 bases are TGTGCCAGCAGAAGAATGGGACAGAGCTCCTACGAGCAGTACTTC.

The V call is TRBV5-1, the J call TRBJ1-1; D gene uncertain. The germline V and J ends were trimmed by 1 base and 0 bases, with 4 bases remaining between them. The CDR3 sequence is 13 residues long. CDR1 and CDR2 from the germline V gene are SGHRS and YFSETQ. The CDR3 DNA reads as TGCGCCAGCAGCTTGAACATGAACACTGAAGCTTTCTTT. Protein product: CASSLNMNTEAFF.

CDR3 in amino acids: CASSYGQAGAHEQYF. CDR3 nucleotide sequence: TGCGCCAGCAGCTACGGACAGGCCGGGGCCCACGAGCAGTACTTC. This chain joins TRBV5-1 and TRBJ2-7; TRBD1 matches at 7 bases. Per germline, CDR1 SGHRS and CDR2 YFSETQ. With V trimmed by 3 bases and J by 5 bases, 11 bases remained unmatched. This CDR3 spans 15 amino acids.

The genes are TRBV5-1 and TRBJ1-5; 9 nucleotides line up with TRBD1. V lost 0 bases, J lost 8 bases, and 15 bases stayed unmatched. The CDR3 length is 18 residues. The germline gives CDR1 SGHRS, CDR2 YFSETQ. CDR3 in amino acids: CASSLGLRTGARQEPQHF. The CDR3 DNA reads as TGCGCCAGCAGCTTGGGCCTTCGGACAGGGGCCCGTCAGGAGCCCCAGCATTTT.

The chain is built from TRBV2 and TRBJ1-1; possible D gene TRBD1, 6 bases. This CDR3 is built from 14 residues. Germline V lookup: CDR1 SNHLY, CDR2 FYNNEI. Trimming removed 7 bases from V and 2 bases from J, with 14 bases in between. The CDR3 DNA follows: TGTGCCAGCAATCCGCGGACAGCTAACACTGAAGCTTTCTTT. Amino acid sequence: CASNPRTANTEAFF.

The CDR3 DNA is TGCGCCACCAAGTACGGGAACACTGAAGCTTTCTTT. This sequence encodes CATKYGNTEAFF. The rearrangement links TRBV10-2 to TRBJ1-1; no firm D call. CDR3 length: 12 amino acids. Germline V gene data show CDR1 as WSHSY and CDR2 as SAAADI. V was clipped by 10 bases and J by 1 base, with 10 bases between them.

This chain connects TRBV18 to TRBJ1-1; TRBD1 is a possible D gene (5 bases). CDR3 length: 15 residues. Germline lookup yields CDR1 KGHSH and CDR2 LQKENI. Trimming shortened V by 1 base and J by 0 bases, and 9 bases separated the two germline ends. DNA for the CDR3: TGTGCCAGCTCACCACTAAGGACACTGAACACTGAAGCTTTCTTT. This encodes CASSPLRTLNTEAFF. Combining the CDR3 with reference TRBV18 and TRBJ1-1 gives the whole variable domain NAGVMQNPRHLVRRRGQEARLRCSPMKGHSHVYWYRQLPEEGLKFMVYLQKENIIDESGMPKERFSAEFPKEGPSILRIQQVVRGDSAAYFCASSPLRTLNTEAFFGQGTRLTVV.

V and J are TRBV4-3 and TRBJ2-3, with TRBD1 matching over 9 bases. J lost 2 bases, V lost 6 bases, and 6 bases had no gene match. The CDR3 runs to 15 residues. In germline, CDR1 is LGHNA, CDR2 YSLEER. This CDR3 is CASRPGTGNTDTQYF. The CDR3 nucleotides read TGCGCCAGCAGACCCGGGACAGGGAACACAGATACGCAGTATTTT.

J is TRBJ2-7 and V is TRBV7-8; D possibly corresponds to TRBD2 (5 bases). This CDR3 region has 14 residues. Trimming took off 1 base at V and 3 bases at J, with 10 bases between the two ends. The germline CDR1 and CDR2 sequences are SGHVS and FQNEAQ. CDR3 loop: CASSLGADLYEQYF. CDR3 in DNA: TGTGCCAGCAGCTTAGGAGCGGATCTCTACGAGCAGTACTTC.

The V and J genes are TRBV7-2 and TRBJ1-2, with unresolved D. The CDR3 runs to 11 residues. The germline CDR1 and CDR2 sequences are SGHTA and FQGNSA. V was clipped by 5 bases and J by 5 bases, with 6 bases between them. CDR3 sequence: CASSQSYGYTF. The CDR3 DNA is TGTGCCAGCAGCCAATCATATGGCTACACCTTC. Full variable domain (remainder filled in from reference TRBV7-2 and TRBJ1-2): GAGVSQSPSNKVTEKGKDVELRCDPISGHTALYWYRQSLGQGLEFLIYFQGNSAPDKSGLPSDRFSAERTGGSVSTLTIQRTQQEDSAVYLCASSQSYGYTFGSGTRLTVV.

The genes are TRBV5-8 and TRBJ1-6; D is unresolved. This CDR3 region has 16 residues. Trimming stripped 8 bases from V and 1 base from J, with 16 bases between. Germline V gene lookup returns CDR1 SGHTS and CDR2 YDEGEE. CDR3 in amino acids: CASRREDQSYNSPLHF. In DNA, the CDR3 is TGTGCCAGTAGGCGGGAGGATCAGTCCTATAATTCACCCCTCCACTTT.

The genes are TRBV5-1 and TRBJ2-5; no clear D gene. Germline CDR1 SGHRS, CDR2 YFSETQ. Between the trimmed V and J ends, which lost 7 bases and 5 bases, there was a span of 15 bases. CDR3 length: 13 amino acids. The CDR3: CASSPTHGETQYF. The DNA of the CDR3 is TGCGCCAGCTCTCCCACCCACGGGGAGACCCAGTACTTC.

The chain has TRBV10-3 and TRBJ2-7; maybe TRBD2 (6 bases). Per the germline V gene, CDR1 is ENHRY and CDR2 is SYGVKD. With 10 bases removed from V and 2 bases from J, the gap between germline ends came to 15 bases. This CDR3 is 13 amino acids long. The CDR3 DNA reads TGTGCCACCAGCGGGTGGAACACCTACGAGCAGTACTTC. Its protein is CATSGWNTYEQYF.

The chain joins TRBV19 to TRBJ1-5; TRBD1 aligns across 9 bases. CDR3 length equals 14 residues. Trimming took 6 bases from V and 6 from J; bases not matched to a gene: 6. Per germline, CDR1 LNHDA and CDR2 SQIVND (reference sequence). CDR3 residues: CASSLGTGSQPQHF. The CDR3 nucleotides are TGTGCCAGTAGCCTCGGGACAGGGAGTCAGCCCCAGCATTTT.

V usage is TRBV11-3 and J usage is TRBJ1-1; 7 nucleotides match TRBD1. The CDR3 has 15 amino acids. Germline assignment: CDR1 SGHNT and CDR2 YENEEA. V shed 5 bases, J shed 0 bases, and the junction held 6 bases outside the gene matches. The CDR3 DNA reads TGTGCCAGCAGCGTTTCCGGGACAGTGAACACTGAAGCTTTCTTT. Translated, it gives CASSVSGTVNTEAFF. Combining the CDR3 with reference TRBV11-3 and TRBJ1-1 gives the whole variable domain EAGVVQSPRYKIIEKKQPVAFWCNPISGHNTLYWYLQNLGQGPELLIRYENEEAVDDSQLPKDRFSAERLKGVDSTLKIQPAELGDSAVYLCASSVSGTVNTEAFFGQGTRLTVV.

The J gene is TRBJ2-7, the V gene TRBV27, with 7 nucleotides matching TRBD1. The V and J ends lost 2 bases and 2 bases, in that order; junction bases with no gene match: 3. CDR1 is MNHEY, CDR2 SMNVEV, per germline (reference sequence). The CDR3 runs to 14 residues. The CDR3 nucleotides are TGTGCCAGCAGTTTAACAGGGGACGCCTACGAGCAGTACTTC. As protein: CASSLTGDAYEQYF.

V is TRBV4-1 and J is TRBJ1-1; D is ambiguous. The CDR3 extends over 14 amino acids. Germline V lookup: CDR1 MGHRA, CDR2 YSYEKL. Trimming shortened V by 6 bases and J by 1 base, and 12 bases separated the two germline ends. The DNA for the CDR3 is TGCGCCAGCAGTCCAACTCCGGGGAACACTGAAGCTTTCTTT. As protein: CASSPTPGNTEAFF.

The chain has TRBV9 and TRBJ2-7; TRBD2 agrees at 7 bases. V was pared by 2 bases and J by 6 bases, with 11 bases of the junction left unmatched. Germline V gene sequence: CDR1 SGDLS, CDR2 YYNGEE. This CDR3 is built from 15 residues. CDR3 amino acids: CASSVAGDSFFEQYF. Here the CDR3 DNA reads TGTGCCAGCAGCGTCGCGGGAGATTCATTCTTCGAGCAGTACTTC. Drawing the rest from reference TRBV9 and TRBJ2-7, the complete variable domain is DSGVTQTPKHLITATGQRVTLRCSPRSGDLSVYWYQQSLDQGLQFLIQYYNGEERAKGNILERFSAQQFPDLHSELNLSSLELGDSALYFCASSVAGDSFFEQYFGPGTRLTVT.

V gene TRBV6-6 combines with J gene TRBJ1-2; D not certain. The germline CDR1 and CDR2 sequences are MNHNY and SVGAGI (reference sequence). This CDR3 spans 14 amino acids. V was shortened by 3 bases and J by 3 bases, with 11 bases between the two germline ends. CDR3 bases: TGTGCCAGCAGTTATGGCGGGATTGACTATGGCTACACCTTC. It is translated as CASSYGGIDYGYTF.

This sequence joins TRBV6-1 and TRBJ1-1; 9 nucleotides match TRBD1. This CDR3 region has 13 residues. Looked up from germline, CDR1 is MNHNS and CDR2 is SASEGT. V dropped 5 bases and J dropped 5; count of bases not matched to a gene: 3. The CDR3 here is CASSTDRGTEAFF. The CDR3 DNA reads TGTGCCAGCAGTACGGACAGGGGTACTGAAGCTTTCTTT.

The V gene is TRBV5-5, the J gene TRBJ1-4, with D possibly being TRBD1 (5 bases). This CDR3 is built from 14 residues. The V end was cut by 2 bases, the J end by 8 bases, with 13 bases between. Germline loops: CDR1 SGHKS, CDR2 YYEKEE (reference sequence). CDR3 sequence reads: CASSFGGVGEKLFF. The CDR3, as DNA: TGTGCCAGCAGCTTCGGGGGGGTCGGGGAAAAACTGTTTTTT.

Only a few counts were recorded for this clone. This sequence joins TRBV15 and TRBJ2-4, with TRBD1 as a possible D gene (6 bases). Germline V lookup: CDR1 LNHNV, CDR2 YYDKDF (reference sequence). The CDR3 loop spans 16 amino acids. V was pared by 3 bases and J by 6 bases, with 18 bases between. The CDR3 DNA is TGTGCCACCAGCAGCCTACAGACAGGCCCTGGAAACATTCAGTACTTC. Its protein is CATSSLQTGPGNIQYF.